This TCR beta chain was found in a study of cytomegalovirus exposure and HLA in healthy donors. The CDR3 sequence is 15 residues long. V was shortened by 0 bases and J by 5 bases, with 14 bases between the two germline ends. CDR1 is SNHLY and CDR2 is FYNNEI in the germline V gene. PCR primers comprised 60 Vbeta and 13 Jbeta primers. The repertoire was sequenced with immunoSEQ multiplex PCR; TCRdb's copy has only in-frame clones and lacks some. The data hold about 140,000 clones, with 80% observed a single time. Concerning this clone: Its antigen is unknown.

Study-level findings and limits: A reported reduction in N-insertions relative to the approximately 690-donor mean was seen in an Asian-associated ancestry cluster in a later analysis. In vitro checks showed that three CMV-associated chains really do target CMV antigens. The analysis excluded some indistinguishable V segments, including TRBV6-2 and TRBV6-3.

This chain joins TRBV2 and TRBJ2-7; a weak D match, TRBD1 (5 bases). This clonotype originated in a male donor in good health and CMV-seronegative. The sample was PBMCs. The CDR3 region has the DNA TGTGCCAGCAGTGAAGCAGGTACCAGGGCGGACGAGCAGTACTTC. It translates to CASSEAGTRADEQYF.